This T cell receptor (beta chain) originates from a study of blood T cell repertoires in COVID-19. Germline assignment: CDR1 LNHNV and CDR2 YYDKDF (reference sequence). This CDR3 has 15 amino acids. V lost 5 bases and J lost 4; bases outside the gene matches: 8. In the original workflow: Amplification of reference gene primers was used by the study to estimate nucleated cell counts. Profiling relied on immunoSEQ multiplex PCR, and the TCRdb table lists in-frame clones only, not all of them. V, J and clone size are those of that table, while D and trimming were read from the DNA. The sample has about 130,000 clones; around 81% are singletons.

Sequenced input: peripheral blood. This receptor was identified in a man between 40 and 49 years old with active or convalescent COVID-19. The J gene is TRBJ1-5, the V gene TRBV15; 7 nucleotides line up with TRBD1. CDR3 sequence (DNA): TGTGCCACCAGCGGATCGTCAGGGGGGAATCAGCCCCAGCATTTT. Protein sequence: CATSGSSGGNQPQHF. The complete variable domain, with remaining parts taken from reference TRBV15 and TRBJ1-5, reads DAMVIQNPRYQVTQFGKPVTLSCSQTLNHNVMYWYQQKSSQAPKLLFHYYDKDFNNEADTPDNFQSRRPNTSFCFLDIRSPGLGDTAMYLCATSGSSGGNQPQHFGDGTRLSIL.